The 14 T cell receptor beta chains below come from one sample, sequenced in a study of a mutant IDH1 vaccine in newly diagnosed glioma (dated by TCRdb to the early 2020s). The sample's time point label, in plain terms: week 5, during vaccination. Every vaccine dose consisted of 300 ug of a 20-mer mutant IDH1 peptide in Montanide, administered subcutaneously together with topical imiquimod. The library relied on the immunoSEQ multiplex PCR assay. The clones in this table, taken by TCRdb from immuneACCESS, are in-frame only. Not every clone is retained; where verified, under half of the shortfall comes from an unresolved V gene, and the cause of the rest is unknown. Within this sample are around 34,000 clones, with approximately 50% of them counted one time only. The ten largest clones represent approximately 10% of the sample. For these TCRs, the target antigens are not known. The material was PBMCs, obtained from a glioma patient whose treatment included an IDH1 peptide vaccine. These receptors all stem from a woman aged 18-29 years with glioma.

V gene TRBV28 combines with J gene TRBJ1-1; 7 bases match TRBD1. Germline V gene lookup returns CDR1 MDHEN and CDR2 SYDVKM. With 6 bases clipped from V and 1 base from J, the junction kept 8 bases outside the gene matches. This CDR3 has 15 residues. CDR3 sequence reads: CASSQPGQANTEAFF. CDR3 in DNA: TGTGCCAGCAGCCAGCCCGGACAGGCGAACACTGAAGCTTTCTTT.

The CDR3 sequence: CASSIPQAPLHF. The CDR3 DNA is TGTGCCAGTAGTATTCCCCAAGCACCCCTCCACTTT. The V call is TRBV19, the J call TRBJ1-6, with D unresolved. Per germline, CDR1 LNHDA and CDR2 SQIVND (reference sequence). V shed 3 bases and J shed 11 bases, with 8 bases lying between them. The CDR3 has 12 residues.

In its sample, this clone ranks as medium-sized. This chain connects TRBV20-1 to TRBJ1-1, with no clear D. Trimming removed 7 bases from V and 0 bases from J, with 6 bases in between. The V gene's germline CDR1 is DFQATT and CDR2 SNEGSKA (reference sequence). The CDR3 sequence is 11 residues long. CDR3 DNA: TGCAGTGGGCACTTGAACACTGAAGCTTTCTTT. Encoded protein: CSGHLNTEAFF.

The genes are TRBV2 and TRBJ1-1; 9 bases map to TRBD1. This CDR3 is 13 amino acids long. Per germline, CDR1 SNHLY and CDR2 FYNNEI. After removal of 9 bases from V and 4 bases from J, the junction contained 6 bases not matched to a gene. This chain's CDR3 is CARKQGAGTEAFF. CDR3 DNA: TGTGCCAGGAAACAGGGGGCGGGCACTGAAGCTTTCTTT.

In its sample, this clone was seen a few times. V and J are TRBV14 and TRBJ2-7; D gene ambiguous. CDR1 and CDR2 from the germline V gene are SGHDN and FVKESK. With 2 bases removed from V and 4 bases from J, the gap between germline ends came to 12 bases. There are 14 residues in the CDR3. The CDR3 reads CASSQISRAYEQYF. In DNA form, the CDR3 reads TGTGCCAGCAGCCAAATTTCCCGGGCGTACGAGCAGTACTTC. Combining the CDR3 with reference TRBV14 and TRBJ2-7 gives the whole variable domain EAGVTQFPSHSVIEKGQTVTLRCDPISGHDNLYWYRRVMGKEIKFLLHFVKESKQDESGMPNNRFLAERTGGTYSTLKVQPAELEDSGVYFCASSQISRAYEQYFGPGTRLTVT.

CDR3 DNA: TGTGCCAGCAGCTTAGGATATAGGGCAGGGGCCCACGAGCAGTACTTC. Translating gives CASSLGYRAGAHEQYF. The chain has TRBV7-9 and TRBJ2-7, with D perhaps matching TRBD1 (6 bases). Trimming removed 1 base from V and 5 bases from J, with 18 bases in between. Germline CDR1 and CDR2: SEHNR and FQNEAQ (reference sequence). The length of the CDR3 is 16 residues.

The chain is built from TRBV6-4 and TRBJ2-3; D remains unclear. The CDR3 length is 18 residues. The germline gives CDR1 MRHNA, CDR2 SNTAGT. Trimming took 0 bases from V and 2 from J, leaving 18 bases between them. The CDR3 nucleotides are TGTGCCAGCAGTGACTCGCGGCCCTCCCTGAACCTCACAGATACGCAGTATTTT. Its translation is CASSDSRPSLNLTDTQYF.

The rearrangement links TRBV7-2 to TRBJ2-7; D remains unclear. The CDR3 runs to 14 residues. Trimming took 5 bases from V and 3 from J, leaving 14 bases between them. CDR1 is SGHTA and CDR2 is FQGNSA in the germline V gene. CDR3 amino acids: CASSAQPSIYEQYF. The CDR3 DNA sequence: TGTGCCAGCAGCGCCCAACCCTCGATCTACGAGCAGTACTTC.

The chain carries TRBV5-1 and TRBJ2-1; 7 nucleotides agree with TRBD2. CDR3 length: 16 amino acids. The germline CDR1 and CDR2 sequences are SGHRS and YFSETQ. The V gene end was trimmed by 4 bases and the J gene end by 7 bases; junction bases not matched to a gene: 14. CDR3 amino acids: CASSPLDSGGSNEQFF. CDR3 DNA: TGCGCCAGCAGCCCCCTCGATTCGGGAGGATCAAATGAGCAGTTCTTC.

The rearrangement links TRBV2 to TRBJ1-1; 9 bases fit TRBD1. J was trimmed by 4 bases and V by 6 bases; bases with no gene match: 9. CDR3 length equals 15 residues. From germline, CDR1 is SNHLY and CDR2 FYNNEI. The CDR3 sequence is CASSAYDRGITEAFF. As DNA, the CDR3 is TGTGCCAGCAGCGCTTATGACAGGGGGATCACTGAAGCTTTCTTT.

This clone was recorded only once. The chain carries TRBV7-6 and TRBJ1-1, with TRBD1 matching over 8 bases. The J segment lost 4 bases and the V segment lost 5 bases, leaving 9 bases of the junction unmatched. Germline V gene lookup returns CDR1 SGHVS and CDR2 FNYEAQ. The CDR3 is 15 residues long. As DNA, the CDR3 is TGTGCCAGCAGCACGACAGGGGCCCCCTCCACTGAAGCTTTCTTT. This encodes CASSTTGAPSTEAFF. The variable domain in full, with the rest retrieved from reference TRBV7-6 and TRBJ1-1, is GAGVSQSPRYKVTKRGQDVALRCDPISGHVSLYWYRQALGQGPEFLTYFNYEAQQDKSGLPNDRFSAERPEGSISTLTIQRTEQRDSAMYRCASSTTGAPSTEAFFGQGTRLTVV.

The CDR3 sequence: CASSVGGGTTPQHF. The CDR3 nucleotides read TGTGCCAGCAGCGTAGGTGGGGGAACGACGCCCCAGCATTTT. The rearrangement joins TRBV9 to TRBJ1-5, with D tentatively TRBD1 (5 bases). This CDR3 spans 14 amino acids. V was clipped by 0 bases and J by 9 bases, with 13 bases between them. Germline values: CDR1 SGDLS, CDR2 YYNGEE. Full variable domain (remainder filled in from reference TRBV9 and TRBJ1-5): DSGVTQTPKHLITATGQRVTLRCSPRSGDLSVYWYQQSLDQGLQFLIQYYNGEERAKGNILERFSAQQFPDLHSELNLSSLELGDSALYFCASSVGGGTTPQHFGDGTRLSIL.

The chain is built from TRBV18 and TRBJ2-7, with D perhaps given as TRBD1 or TRBD2 (7 bases each). The CDR3 extends over 13 amino acids. Germline values: CDR1 KGHSH, CDR2 LQKENI. V lost 4 bases, J lost 12 bases, and 19 bases lay in between. CDR3: CASSQSPGGDLYF. CDR3 in DNA: TGTGCCAGCTCACAGAGCCCAGGGGGGGATCTGTACTTC.

This chain connects TRBV7-6 to TRBJ2-5, with unresolved D. The V gene lost 5 bases and the J gene lost 5 bases, with 9 bases spanning the gap. CDR1 and CDR2 (germline): SGHVS, FNYEAQ. This CDR3 region has 12 residues. CDR3 sequence (DNA): TGTGCCAGCAGCCACGGCGCGGAGACCCAGTACTTC. This sequence encodes CASSHGAETQYF.